This T cell receptor (beta chain) was captured by sequencing in a study of blood T cell repertoires in COVID-19. As for the study in general: Sites in the United States, Italy and Spain provided acute and convalescent COVID-19 samples. The cDNA or gDNA used as material had been derived from T cells, B-cell-depleted T cells, or PBMCs.

Seattle's enrolled individuals joined amid active infection and were then monitored longitudinally. As originally analysed: Amplification of reference gene primers was used by the study to estimate nucleated cell counts. Using immunoSEQ multiplex PCR, the repertoire was profiled, and TCRdb retains in-frame clones only, with some absent. V, J and clone size are taken as reported in that table, and D and trimming were inferred from the DNA itself. Counted here are about 34,000 clones, roughly 80% occurring once; the ten biggest clones make up roughly 3.1%. The CDR3 contains 16 residues. Looked up from germline, CDR1 is MNHEY and CDR2 is SVGEGT. Trimming pared 4 bases from V and 5 bases from J, leaving 18 bases between.

V gene TRBV6-2 or TRBV6-3 combines with J gene TRBJ2-1; the D gene is possibly TRBD1 (5 bases). The clonotype originates from a man between 65 and 85 years old with COVID-19, enrolled during active disease. Sequencing was performed on peripheral blood. The DNA for the CDR3 is TGTGCCAGCAGTTTAGGTCTAGTTTCGACAGACAATGAGCAGTTCTTC. It specifies CASSLGLVSTDNEQFF.